The 10 T cell receptor beta chains reported below all come from one sample, sequenced in a study of type 1 regulatory T cells. TCRdb itself ran the reads through MiXCR, one entry per CDR3 protein. The sample carries around 62,000 distinct CDR3 sequences, about 69% recorded once. Their specific antigens are unknown. The sample taken for sequencing was cultured T cells, either the whole culture or a sorted T cell fraction (not recorded which). The subset: Tr1-enriched cell product generated in vitro against host alloantigens. The source is a human donor in good health.

By share, this clonotype ranks as medium-sized. This sequence joins TRBV27 and TRBJ1-1; 7 nucleotides match TRBD1. With V trimmed by 6 bases and J by 1 base, 11 bases remained unmatched. CDR1 is MNHEY and CDR2 is SMNVEV in the germline V gene (reference sequence). This CDR3 contains 16 residues. The CDR3 DNA reads as TGTGCCAGCAGCCTCAGCGGGACAGTTACGAACACTGAAGCTTTCTTT. Protein: CASSLSGTVTNTEAFF.

The rearrangement joins TRBV7-9 to TRBJ2-1, with 13 bases fitting TRBD2. Germline trimming cut 3 bases from V and 7 bases from J; bases unmatched to any gene: 6. This CDR3 region has 16 residues. Per the germline V gene, CDR1 is SEHNR and CDR2 is FQNEAQ (reference sequence). In DNA, the CDR3 is TGTGCCAGCAGCTTTACCTCGGGACTAGCGGGAAATGAGCAGTTCTTC. The encoded protein is CASSFTSGLAGNEQFF.

A few counts support this clonotype. The chain carries TRBV7-9 and TRBJ1-2; 10 nucleotides match TRBD1. The junction had 7 bases not matched to a gene; V was cut back by 2 bases and J by 7 bases. CDR3 size: 15 residues. Germline V gene sequence: CDR1 SEHNR, CDR2 FQNEAQ (reference sequence). The CDR3 DNA is TGTGCCAGCAGCTTATGGGACAGGGGCCCCGTTGGCTACACCTTC. It translates to CASSLWDRGPVGYTF.

The chain combines TRBV20-1 with TRBJ2-7; 9 positions agree with TRBD2. CDR1 and CDR2 from the germline V gene are DFQATT and SNEGSKA (reference sequence). This CDR3 has 14 residues. Trimming at V came to 0 bases and at J to 0 bases, leaving 0 bases not matched to a gene. The CDR3 protein is CSARDSGSSYEQYF. CDR3 coding DNA: TGCAGTGCTAGAGATAGCGGGAGCTCCTACGAGCAGTACTTC.

Only a few counts were recorded for this clonotype. The J gene is TRBJ2-3, the V gene TRBV20-1; 9 nucleotides agree with TRBD2. Germline V gene data show CDR1 as DFQATT and CDR2 as SNEGSKA (reference sequence). The CDR3 length is 15 residues. The ends lost 6 bases at V and 4 bases at J; junction bases unmatched: 11. The CDR3, as DNA: TGCAGTGCGCCCCCGGGTAGCGGGAGTCCAGATACGCAGTATTTT. As protein: CSAPPGSGSPDTQYF.

This clonotype was seen repeatedly, ten times or more. The gene calls are TRBV20-1 and TRBJ1-5, with D unresolved. Trimming removed 4 bases at V and 4 bases at J, with 14 bases between. Germline assignment: CDR1 DFQATT and CDR2 SNEGSKA (reference sequence). The CDR3 consists of 14 residues. DNA for the CDR3: TGCAGTGCTATTGATGGGTCTCTTAATCAGCCCCAGCATTTT. This gives the protein CSAIDGSLNQPQHF.

This clonotype occurred once. V is TRBV29-1 and J is TRBJ2-1; D gene ambiguous. The germline gives CDR1 SQVTM, CDR2 ANQGSEA. The germline V and J ends were trimmed by 7 bases and 7 bases, with 14 bases remaining between them. The CDR3 totals 12 residues. The CDR3 coding sequence is TGCAGCGCCATAAAGGGCCAGAATGAGCAGTTCTTC. Its protein is CSAIKGQNEQFF.

The chain has TRBV18 and TRBJ1-1; D not resolved. CDR3 length: 15 residues. The germline gives CDR1 KGHSH, CDR2 LQKENI. The V end lost 1 base, the J end lost 3 bases, and 12 bases lay between the germline ends. CDR3 protein: CASSPREGWYTEAFF. In DNA form, the CDR3 reads TGTGCCAGCTCACCACGCGAGGGATGGTACACTGAAGCTTTCTTT.

The chain employs TRBV20-1 and TRBJ2-3; the D is unclear. The germline V gene encodes CDR1 DFQATT and CDR2 SNEGSKA (reference sequence). V was cut by 3 bases and J by 0 bases, with 7 bases left in between. The length of the CDR3 is 13 residues. The CDR3 sequence is CSASGSSTDTQYF. The CDR3 DNA is TGCAGTGCTAGCGGTTCTAGCACAGATACGCAGTATTTT.

CDR3 residues: CASIPDRGHTEAFF. CDR3 DNA sequence: TGTGCCAGTATCCCGGACAGGGGGCATACTGAAGCTTTCTTT. This sequence joins TRBV19 and TRBJ1-1; TRBD1 aligns across 11 bases. V was pared by 7 bases and J by 5 bases, with 6 bases of the junction left unmatched. Germline lookup yields CDR1 LNHDA and CDR2 SQIVND (reference sequence). The CDR3 extends over 14 amino acids.